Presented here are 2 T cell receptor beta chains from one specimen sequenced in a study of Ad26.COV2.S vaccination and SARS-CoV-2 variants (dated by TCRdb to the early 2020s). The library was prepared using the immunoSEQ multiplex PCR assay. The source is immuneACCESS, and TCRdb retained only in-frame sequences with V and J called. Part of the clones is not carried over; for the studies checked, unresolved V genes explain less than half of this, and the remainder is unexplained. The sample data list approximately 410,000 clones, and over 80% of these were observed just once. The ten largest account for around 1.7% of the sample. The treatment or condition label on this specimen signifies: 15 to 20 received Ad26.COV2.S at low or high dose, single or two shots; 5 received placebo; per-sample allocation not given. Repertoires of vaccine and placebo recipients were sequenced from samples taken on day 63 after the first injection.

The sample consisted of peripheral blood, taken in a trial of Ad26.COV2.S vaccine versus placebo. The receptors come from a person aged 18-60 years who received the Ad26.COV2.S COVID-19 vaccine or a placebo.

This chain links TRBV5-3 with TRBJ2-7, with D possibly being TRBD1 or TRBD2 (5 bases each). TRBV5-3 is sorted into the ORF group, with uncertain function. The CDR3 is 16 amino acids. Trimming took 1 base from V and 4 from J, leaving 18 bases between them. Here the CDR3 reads CARSLRVQAEDYEQYF. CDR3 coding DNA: TGTGCCAGAAGCTTGAGGGTACAGGCGGAGGATTACGAGCAGTACTTC.

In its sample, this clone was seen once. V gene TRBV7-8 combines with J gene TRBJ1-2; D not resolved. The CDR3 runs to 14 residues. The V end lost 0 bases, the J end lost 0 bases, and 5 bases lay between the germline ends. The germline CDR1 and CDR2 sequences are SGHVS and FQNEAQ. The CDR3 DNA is TGTGCCAGCAGCTTAGCGTCAGCTAACTATGGCTACACCTTC. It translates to CASSLASANYGYTF.